These 20 T cell receptor beta chains came from one sample sequenced in a study of cytomegalovirus exposure and HLA in healthy donors. The PCR was carried out with 60 Vbeta primers and 13 Jbeta primers. Profiling relied on immunoSEQ multiplex PCR, and the TCRdb table lists in-frame clones only, not all of them. The sample carries fewer than 60,000 clones, around 62% recorded once. Sequencing was done on a sample of PBMCs. The source is a human donor in good health.

This chain uses TRBV6-5 with TRBJ1-6, with D possibly being TRBD1 (6 bases). In germline, CDR1 is MNHEY, CDR2 SVGAGI. CDR3 length equals 16 residues. V lost 3 bases and J lost 5, with 14 bases in between. CDR3 loop: CASSYPPGHHNSPLHF. In nucleotides, the CDR3 is TGTGCCAGCAGTTATCCACCGGGACACCATAATTCACCCCTCCACTTT.

The rearrangement uses TRBV5-1 and TRBJ2-1; 11 bases agree with TRBD2. CDR3 size: 15 residues. Germline CDR1 is SGHRS and CDR2 is YFSETQ. V lost 3 bases to trimming and J lost 3 bases; unmatched junction nucleotides: 2. The CDR3 loop is CASSSGLAGYNEQFF. Written as DNA, the CDR3 is TGCGCCAGCAGCTCTGGACTAGCGGGCTACAATGAGCAGTTCTTC.

The chain combines TRBV9 with TRBJ1-6, with D hard to call. Germline values: CDR1 SGDLS, CDR2 YYNGEE. The CDR3 contains 15 residues. Trimming removed 3 bases from V and 4 bases from J, with 11 bases in between. The CDR3 nucleotides are TGTGCCAGCAGCGGAGGACTGTTATATAATTCACCCCTCCACTTT. Translation: CASSGGLLYNSPLHF.

This chain links TRBV9 with TRBJ2-1; D may be TRBD2 (5 bases). V was cut by 6 bases and J by 10 bases, with 20 bases left in between. There are 14 residues in the CDR3. Germline V CDR1 and CDR2: SGDLS, YYNGEE. The CDR3 protein is CASTRKSGSREQFF. CDR3 coding DNA: TGTGCCAGCACCAGAAAGTCGGGGTCACGCGAGCAGTTCTTC.

The rearrangement joins TRBV9 to TRBJ1-4, with 10 bases identical to TRBD1. CDR1 is SGDLS, CDR2 YYNGEE, per germline. V lost 4 bases, J lost 7 bases, and 10 bases stayed unmatched. This CDR3 spans 16 amino acids. Here the CDR3 reads CASSPQGTGVGEKLFF. The CDR3 bases are TGTGCCAGCAGCCCCCAGGGGACAGGGGTCGGTGAAAAACTGTTTTTT.

This clone was seen only a few times. The genes are TRBV30 and TRBJ1-1, with D unresolved. Germline V gives CDR1 GTSNPN, CDR2 SVGIG (reference sequence). The CDR3 is 16 residues long. Trimming stripped 5 bases from V and 4 bases from J, with 23 bases between. CDR3 coding DNA: TGTGCCTGGCGGAACGAGGTGGGAGGAAGAGGCACTGAAGCTTTCTTT. This translates into CAWRNEVGGRGTEAFF.

V is TRBV19 and J is TRBJ2-4; D may be TRBD1 (6 bases). The CDR3 covers 15 residues. V dropped 5 bases and J dropped 6 bases, with 17 bases sitting between them. Germline V CDR1 and CDR2: LNHDA, SQIVND (reference sequence). In DNA form, the CDR3 reads TGTGCCAGTAGTCCAGGACAGCGAAGAGGAAACATTCAGTACTTC. This encodes CASSPGQRRGNIQYF.

The genes are TRBV10-2 and TRBJ1-2; D perhaps matches TRBD1 (5 bases). The CDR3 consists of 13 residues. Between the trimmed V and J ends, which lost 6 bases and 4 bases, there was a span of 12 bases. Germline CDR1 and CDR2: WSHSY and SAAADI. The chain's CDR3 is CASSREQVYGYTF. The CDR3 DNA follows: TGCGCCAGCAGCAGGGAACAGGTCTATGGCTACACCTTC.

The J gene is TRBJ2-7, the V gene TRBV6-5; 7 bases agree with TRBD2. Germline CDR1 is MNHEY and CDR2 is SVGAGI. The CDR3 totals 15 residues. V trimming: 2 bases; J trimming: 1 base; junction bases outside the gene matches: 5. This chain's CDR3 is CASSYGLGGSYEQYF. The CDR3 bases are TGTGCCAGCAGTTACGGCCTGGGAGGGTCCTACGAGCAGTACTTC.

The chain recombines TRBV6-5 with TRBJ1-6; D may be TRBD1 (5 bases). The CDR3 sequence is 15 residues long. Trimming pared 8 bases from V and 2 bases from J, leaving 13 bases between. CDR1 MNHEY and CDR2 SVGAGI come from the germline V gene. The CDR3 bases are TGTGCCAGCGGGGGGTCGGGGCCCTATAATTCACCCCTCCACTTT. Translating it yields CASGGSGPYNSPLHF.

This clone was counted between two and nine times. This chain joins TRBV27 and TRBJ2-7; 9 bases are a match to TRBD2. Trimming removed 4 bases from V and 6 bases from J; junction bases left unmatched: 10. This CDR3 has 15 residues. Germline V CDR1 and CDR2: MNHEY, SMNVEV (reference sequence). The CDR3, as DNA: TGTGCCAGCAGTTCTCCACTAGCGGGTTTTCGCGAGCAGTACTTC. Its protein is CASSSPLAGFREQYF.

The rearrangement links TRBV5-1 to TRBJ2-5, with 8 positions matching TRBD2. V was clipped by 0 bases and J by 2 bases; unmatched bases: 3. The germline V gene has CDR1 SGHRS and CDR2 YFSETQ. This CDR3 spans 15 amino acids. In DNA, the CDR3 is TGCGCCAGCAGCTTGGCGGGGGGGCGACAAGAGACCCAGTACTTC. Amino acid sequence: CASSLAGGRQETQYF. The whole variable domain, remainder taken from reference TRBV5-1 and TRBJ2-5, is KAGVTQTPRYLIKTRGQQVTLSCSPISGHRSVSWYQQTPGQGLQFLFEYFSETQRNKGNFPGRFSGRQFSNSRSEMNVSTLELGDSALYLCASSLAGGRQETQYFGPGTRLLVL.

The rearrangement joins TRBV7-8 to TRBJ1-4; TRBD1 is a possible D gene (5 bases). CDR1 and CDR2 (germline): SGHVS, FQNEAQ. The CDR3 length is 17 residues. Trimming removed 3 bases at V and 5 bases at J, with 19 bases between. The CDR3 reads CASSLGGRRDPNEKLFF. The DNA of the CDR3 is TGTGCCAGCAGCTTGGGGGGGAGACGGGATCCCAATGAAAAACTGTTTTTT.

The genes are TRBV6-5 and TRBJ2-1; 11 positions match TRBD2. This CDR3 spans 16 amino acids. Germline trimming cut 4 bases from V and 9 bases from J; bases unmatched to any gene: 11. The V gene's germline CDR1 is MNHEY and CDR2 SVGAGI. CDR3 amino acids: CASSSPASGGWGEQFF. CDR3 DNA sequence: TGTGCCAGCAGTTCCCCGGCTAGCGGGGGGTGGGGTGAGCAGTTCTTC.

This clone has only a few counts. The V gene is TRBV6-5, the J gene TRBJ1-2; a possible D gene is TRBD1 (6 bases). V shed 6 bases and J shed 4 bases, with 18 bases lying between them. The germline V gene has CDR1 MNHEY and CDR2 SVGAGI. CDR3 length: 15 amino acids. The CDR3 loop is CASRDRGAQVYGYTF. The CDR3 DNA reads as TGTGCCAGCAGGGACCGGGGGGCGCAGGTCTATGGCTACACCTTC.

This sequence joins TRBV12-5 and TRBJ2-5; D unresolved. This CDR3 is built from 13 residues. Germline loops: CDR1 LGHNT, CDR2 FRNRAP. V lost 1 base and J lost 2, with 5 bases in between. The CDR3 loop reads CASGLGHQETQYF. CDR3 coding DNA: TGTGCTAGTGGTTTGGGACATCAAGAGACCCAGTACTTC. Full variable domain (missing parts from reference TRBV12-5 and TRBJ2-5): DARVTQTPRHKVTEMGQEVTMRCQPILGHNTVFWYRQTMMQGLELLAYFRNRAPLDDSGMPKDRFSAEMPDATLATLKIQPSEPRDSAVYFCASGLGHQETQYFGPGTRLLVL.

The V call is TRBV19, the J call TRBJ2-4; 10 bases match TRBD2. The V gene end was trimmed by 6 bases and the J gene end by 0 bases; junction bases not matched to a gene: 5. The V gene's germline CDR1 is LNHDA and CDR2 SQIVND (reference sequence). The CDR3 is 16 amino acids. The CDR3 DNA sequence: TGTGCCAGTAGGGATAGCGGGGGGTTAGCCAAAAACATTCAGTACTTC. It specifies CASRDSGGLAKNIQYF.

The rearrangement joins TRBV19 to TRBJ1-6; 9 bases align to TRBD1. V lost 7 bases, J lost 10 bases, and 14 bases stayed unmatched. CDR3 length: 16 residues. Germline values: CDR1 LNHDA, CDR2 SQIVND (reference sequence). Here the CDR3 DNA reads TGTGCCAGTAATCTCCTCGGACAGGGGTTTAGATCACCCCTCCACTTT. This gives the protein CASNLLGQGFRSPLHF.

The rearrangement joins TRBV27 to TRBJ2-5, with 14 bases that match TRBD2. V lost 4 bases and J lost 4; bases outside the gene matches: 11. Germline CDR1 reads MNHEY; CDR2 reads SMNVEV (reference sequence). The CDR3 consists of 18 residues. The CDR3 is CASSSSGLAGGQGETQYF. The CDR3 nucleotides read TGTGCCAGCAGTTCATCTGGACTAGCGGGGGGCCAGGGAGAGACCCAGTACTTC.

This clone turned up a few times. This chain uses TRBV7-8 with TRBJ1-1; D not resolved. CDR1 is SGHVS and CDR2 is FQNEAQ in the germline V gene. CDR3 size: 15 residues. V lost 1 base and J lost 1, with 10 bases in between. The CDR3 DNA sequence: TGTGCCAGCAGCTTAGGGTTCCCCAGGAACACTGAAGCTTTCTTT. Amino acids: CASSLGFPRNTEAFF.